The sequence of this T cell receptor beta chain was determined in a study of PD-1 blockade in mismatch repair-deficient tumors. All patients were mismatch repair deficient, assessed by either PCR or immunohistochemistry. TCRdb's table, derived via immunoSEQ multiplex PCR, lists solely in-frame clones and lacks some. This table has roughly 79,000 clones, about four fifths appearing once. The ends were cut back, 3 bases at V and 3 bases at J, with 15 bases in the middle. CDR3 size: 16 residues. CDR1 is SEHNR and CDR2 is FQNEAQ in the germline V gene (reference sequence). This rearrangement joins TRBV7-9 to TRBJ2-1; a weak D match, TRBD2 (5 bases). The material sequenced was peripheral blood, taken 44 weeks after starting pembrolizumab. The sequence came from an adult with mismatch repair-deficient cancer. The CDR3 DNA follows: TGTGCCAGCAGCTTGGGGAGCGTGACTTACTACAATGAGCAGTTCTTC. It encodes CASSLGSVTYYNEQFF.